What follows are 27 T cell receptor beta chains derived from one specimen sequenced in a study of shared clonotypes between healthy human individuals. Produced via immunoSEQ multiplex PCR; TCRdb's table is partial and in-frame only. This table has hundreds of thousands of clones, less than 96% appearing once. The sequencing input was naive CD4+ T cells sorted from blood. Specified subset: CD45RA+ positively selected. These receptor sequences come from a woman aged 25 to 45 in good health.

Concerning this clone: The sample contains more than one DNA sequence encoding this CDR3. V usage is TRBV5-1 and J usage is TRBJ2-5; 7 nucleotides match TRBD1. Losses at the gene ends were 4 bases for V and 1 base for J; bases not matched to a gene: 4. Germline V gives CDR1 SGHRS, CDR2 YFSETQ. This CDR3 region has 14 residues. CDR3 sequence: CASSPGTAQETQYF. The CDR3 region has the DNA TGCGCCAGCAGCCCGGGGACAGCCCAAGAGACCCAGTACTTC.

This clone appeared once. J is TRBJ2-5 and V is TRBV29-1; tentative D call: TRBD1 (6 bases). Per the germline V gene, CDR1 is SQVTM and CDR2 is ANQGSEA. This CDR3 comprises 14 residues. With 8 bases removed from V and 2 bases from J, the gap between germline ends came to 18 bases. The CDR3 spells CSTLGAGAQETQYF. DNA for the CDR3: TGCAGCACGCTAGGGGCAGGGGCTCAAGAGACCCAGTACTTC.

The CDR3 bases are TGTGCCAGCAGGCGTCCAGGGGCCCTTCCCTACGAGCAGTACTTC. Protein: CASRRPGALPYEQYF. The chain combines TRBV7-9 with TRBJ2-7; tentatively, D is TRBD1 (6 bases). CDR3 length: 15 residues. V was shortened by 6 bases and J by 2 bases, with 17 bases between the two germline ends. Per the germline V gene, CDR1 is SEHNR and CDR2 is FQNEAQ (reference sequence).

The DNA for the CDR3 is TGTGCCAGCAGTGAAAGGACAGGAAATCAGCCCCAGCATTTT. Its protein product is CASSERTGNQPQHF. The chain links TRBV6-1 to TRBJ1-5; 7 bases line up with TRBD1. CDR1 and CDR2 from the germline V gene are MNHNS and SASEGT. CDR3 length: 14 amino acids. The V and J ends lost 2 bases and 4 bases, in that order; junction bases with no gene match: 2.

The rearrangement uses TRBV28 and TRBJ2-7; D ambiguous. The V end lost 3 bases, the J end lost 5 bases, and 14 bases lay between the germline ends. Germline assignment: CDR1 MDHEN and CDR2 SYDVKM. The CDR3 is 14 residues long. CDR3 sequence: CASSFGPPFDEQYF. The CDR3 region has the DNA TGTGCCAGCAGTTTCGGTCCACCCTTTGACGAGCAGTACTTC.

The V call is TRBV7-7, the J call TRBJ1-2; D gene ambiguous. The CDR3 totals 14 residues. The germline V gene encodes CDR1 SSHAT and CDR2 FNYEAQ (reference sequence). V lost 5 bases, J lost 4 bases, and 14 bases lay in between. DNA of the CDR3: TGTGCCAGCAGCATTTGCCGAAAGACCTATGGCTACACCTTC. Translating it yields CASSICRKTYGYTF.

The chain has TRBV4-1 and TRBJ2-1; 9 bases map to TRBD2. Unmatched junction bases numbered 9, after V lost 5 bases and J lost 10 bases. Germline CDR1 MGHRA, CDR2 YSYEKL. The CDR3 sequence is 14 residues long. The DNA of the CDR3 is TGCGCCAGCAGCGGGGCTAGCGGGACCTCCGAGCAGTTCTTC. This sequence encodes CASSGASGTSEQFF.

Turning to this clone: This sample includes further DNA sequences coding for the same CDR3. V and J are TRBV15 and TRBJ2-7; D remains ambiguous. CDR3 length: 14 residues. Germline V gene sequence: CDR1 LNHNV, CDR2 YYDKDF (reference sequence). V shed 0 bases and J shed 0 bases, with 6 bases lying between them. CDR3 residues: CATSRDPSSYEQYF. As DNA, the CDR3 is TGTGCCACCAGCAGAGATCCGAGCTCCTACGAGCAGTACTTC.

CDR3 nucleotides: TGTGCCAGCAGTTACTCGTTGGGGACGGGAAACTACGAGCAGTACTTC. This encodes CASSYSLGTGNYEQYF. The chain joins TRBV6-5 to TRBJ2-7; TRBD1 or TRBD2 may be the D gene (5 bases each). The germline V gene has CDR1 MNHEY and CDR2 SVGAGI. Trimming cost V 0 bases and J 3 bases, with 15 bases left between them. CDR3 size: 16 residues.

V gene TRBV7-2 combines with J gene TRBJ2-5; 9 nucleotides line up with TRBD2. V lost 3 bases, J lost 4 bases, and 9 bases stayed unmatched. This CDR3 contains 16 residues. The germline CDR1 and CDR2 sequences are SGHTA and FQGNSA. CDR3 DNA: TGTGCCAGCAGCTTCGGACGTAGCGGGAGTATAGAGACCCAGTACTTC. Its translation is CASSFGRSGSIETQYF.

The chain employs TRBV9 and TRBJ2-1; the match to TRBD2 covers 9 bases. The CDR3 consists of 17 residues. Germline lookup yields CDR1 SGDLS and CDR2 YYNGEE. Losses at the gene ends were 0 bases for V and 7 bases for J; bases not matched to a gene: 11. Here the CDR3 reads CASSVDAGGPRMNEQFF. For the CDR3, the DNA is TGTGCCAGCAGCGTAGACGCGGGAGGGCCTCGGATGAATGAGCAGTTCTTC.

The chain carries TRBV6-6 and TRBJ2-7; 7 bases are a match to TRBD1. From germline, CDR1 is MNHNY and CDR2 SVGAGI (reference sequence). The CDR3 contains 12 residues. Trimming removed 11 bases from V and 3 bases from J; junction bases left unmatched: 7. CDR3 nucleotide sequence: TGTGCCGCCGGCCCAGGGGGCTACGAGCAGTACTTC. Its translation is CAAGPGGYEQYF.

J is TRBJ1-6 and V is TRBV7-9; TRBD1 agrees at 7 bases. The ends lost 4 bases at V and 9 bases at J; junction bases unmatched: 6. Germline CDR1 reads SEHNR; CDR2 reads FQNEAQ (reference sequence). This CDR3 is built from 14 residues. CDR3: CASSSTGRSSPLHF. The CDR3 bases are TGTGCCAGCAGCTCGACAGGGAGGTCTTCACCCCTCCACTTT.

The V gene is TRBV7-2, the J gene TRBJ2-7; a weak D match, TRBD1 (6 bases). The CDR3 totals 15 residues. The germline CDR1 and CDR2 sequences are SGHTA and FQGNSA. Trimming left V 3 bases short and J 0 bases short, with 12 bases between. CDR3 bases: TGTGCCAGCAGCTTCTCAGGGGTCGGCTCCTACGAGCAGTACTTC. Residues: CASSFSGVGSYEQYF.

V and J are TRBV5-1 and TRBJ2-2; no clear D gene. This CDR3 has 12 amino acids. The V gene's germline CDR1 is SGHRS and CDR2 YFSETQ. V gave up 5 bases and J gave up 2 bases, with 4 bases separating them. As DNA, the CDR3 is TGCGCCAGCAGACGTAACACCGGGGAGCTGTTTTTT. It specifies CASRRNTGELFF.

A remark on this clone: The germline gene is not matched at one end of the junction; a read error may be the cause. The chain joins TRBV28 to TRBJ2-7; D is undetermined. This CDR3 has 10 residues. Germline CDR1 MDHEN, CDR2 SYDVKM. The CDR3, as DNA: TGTGCCAGCAGTCTCTACGAGCAGTGCTTC. Amino acids: CASSLYEQCF.

The rearrangement joins TRBV18 to TRBJ2-4; 7 nucleotides align to TRBD2. V dropped 6 bases and J dropped 7; count of bases not matched to a gene: 3. Germline loops: CDR1 KGHSH, CDR2 LQKENI. CDR3 length: 12 amino acids. This CDR3 reads CASSERGNIQYF. DNA of the CDR3: TGTGCCAGCTCGGAGCGGGGTAACATTCAGTACTTC.

The chain combines TRBV5-1 with TRBJ1-5, with 12 bases that match TRBD1. V gave up 4 bases and J gave up 6 bases; unmatched junction bases: 5. This CDR3 has 15 residues. In germline, CDR1 is SGHRS, CDR2 YFSETQ. CDR3 residues: CASSIGTGGIQPQHF. For the CDR3, the DNA is TGCGCCAGCAGCATAGGGACAGGGGGCATTCAGCCCCAGCATTTT.

V is TRBV6-1 and J is TRBJ2-5, with TRBD2 as a possible D gene (5 bases). V was clipped by 4 bases and J by 3 bases, with 9 bases between them. The CDR3 spans 13 residues. The germline CDR1 and CDR2 sequences are MNHNS and SASEGT. CDR3 loop: CASSVRGKETQYF. CDR3 nucleotide sequence: TGTGCCAGCAGTGTCAGAGGGAAAGAGACCCAGTACTTC.

The J gene is TRBJ1-1, the V gene TRBV7-9; tentative D call: TRBD1 (5 bases). CDR1 SEHNR and CDR2 FQNEAQ come from the germline V gene (reference sequence). The V end lost 3 bases, the J end lost 7 bases, and 12 bases lay between the germline ends. The CDR3 covers 13 residues. The CDR3 nucleotides are TGTGCCAGCAGCTTTCAGGGAGGAGGTGAAGCTTTCTTT. Translated, it gives CASSFQGGGEAFF.

The chain uses TRBV9 and TRBJ2-2, with D maybe TRBD1 (5 bases). CDR3 length equals 14 residues. V dropped 2 bases and J dropped 4 bases, with 9 bases sitting between them. Germline values: CDR1 SGDLS, CDR2 YYNGEE. The CDR3 nucleotides read TGTGCCAGCAGCGTCCAGGGAACCACCGGGGAGCTGTTTTTT. It specifies CASSVQGTTGELFF.

The chain uses TRBV5-1 and TRBJ2-5, with 7 bases matching TRBD1. With the DNA end fitting TRBJ2-7 better, the J assignment may be wrong. The CDR3 covers 15 residues. Germline V CDR1 and CDR2: SGHRS, YFSETQ. The CDR3 region has the DNA TGCGCCAGCAGCTTGGGGGGACAGAGCTCCTACGAGCAGTACTTC. Translated: CASSLGGQSSYEQYF.

This CDR3 reads CSVAGRLGTEAFF. CDR3 nucleotide sequence: TGCAGCGTTGCGGGCAGGCTAGGCACTGAAGCTTTCTTT. The rearrangement joins TRBV29-1 to TRBJ1-1, with D hard to call. CDR1 SQVTM and CDR2 ANQGSEA come from the germline V gene. V was trimmed by 4 bases and J by 4 bases, leaving 13 bases between them. The CDR3 extends over 13 amino acids.

J is TRBJ2-7 and V is TRBV19; TRBD1 is a possible D gene (6 bases). The V and J ends lost 4 bases and 0 bases respectively, with 10 bases between them. Germline values: CDR1 LNHDA, CDR2 SQIVND (reference sequence). This CDR3 region has 14 residues. The CDR3, as DNA: TGTGCCAGTAGTAATGGGGACAACTCCTACGAGCAGTACTTC. It yields the protein CASSNGDNSYEQYF.

The chain couples TRBV4-1 to TRBJ2-5, with D perhaps TRBD2 (6 bases). V was clipped by 5 bases and J by 4 bases, with 11 bases between them. Germline V gene sequence: CDR1 MGHRA, CDR2 YSYEKL. The CDR3 has 13 amino acids. CDR3 amino acids: CASSTLRGETQYF. The CDR3 nucleotides read TGCGCCAGCAGCACACTGCGGGGAGAGACCCAGTACTTC.

J is TRBJ2-3 and V is TRBV28, with a possible D match to TRBD1 (6 bases). Trimming took off 5 bases at V and 0 bases at J, with 18 bases between the two ends. The CDR3 contains 17 residues. The germline V gene encodes CDR1 MDHEN and CDR2 SYDVKM. CDR3 residues: CASSPTPGVSSTDTQYF. The CDR3 nucleotides are TGTGCCAGCAGTCCTACCCCAGGGGTCTCTAGCACAGATACGCAGTATTTT.

V is TRBV5-1 and J is TRBJ1-2; 11 nucleotides match TRBD1. V was clipped by 4 bases and J by 4 bases; unmatched bases: 3. There are 14 residues in the CDR3. Germline CDR1 SGHRS, CDR2 YFSETQ. The CDR3 nucleotides read TGCGCCAGCAGCCTCGGACAGGGGGCCTATGGCTACACCTTC. Encoded protein: CASSLGQGAYGYTF.